The 20 T cell receptor beta chains below come from one sample, sequenced in a study of T cell responses to AZD1222 COVID-19 vaccine. Profiling relied on immunoSEQ multiplex PCR, and the TCRdb table lists in-frame clones only, not all of them. The profile shows more than 95,000 clones, approximately 91% of them singletons. The specimen was peripheral blood, collected on day 0 of AZD1222 vaccination. The receptors derive from an adult in good health.

The CDR3 loop is CASSFGVSHYTF. CDR3 sequence (DNA): TGTGCCAGCAGTTTCGGAGTATCACACTACACCTTC. This chain uses TRBV12-3 or TRBV12-4 with TRBJ1-2; no definite D call. This CDR3 is 12 amino acids long. V lost 3 bases and J lost 10, with 12 bases in between.

The CDR3 region is CASSTYRGGSYEQYF. The CDR3 nucleotides read TGTGCCAGCAGTACCTACAGGGGTGGGTCCTACGAGCAGTACTTC. V is TRBV27 and J is TRBJ2-7; 7 nucleotides match TRBD1. The CDR3 consists of 15 residues. CDR1 is MNHEY and CDR2 is SMNVEV in the germline V gene (reference sequence). V lost 5 bases, J lost 1 base, and 8 bases stayed unmatched.

The chain links TRBV6-9 to TRBJ2-5; TRBD2 aligns across 7 bases. The CDR3 runs to 15 residues. J gave up 3 bases and V 5 bases, and 9 bases lay outside the gene matches. Per the germline V gene, CDR1 is MNHGY and CDR2 is SVAAGI. CDR3 in amino acids: CASSIVGGREETQYF. In nucleotides, the CDR3 is TGTGCCAGCAGTATAGTGGGGGGGAGGGAAGAGACCCAGTACTTC.

Written as DNA, the CDR3 is TGTGCCAGCAGCCAAGTCCAATCATCCGACAGGGGAGTATTTGTAAAATACAATGAGCAGTTCTTC. This translates into CASSQVQSSDRGVFVKYNEQFF. The chain recombines TRBV3-1 (or the pseudogene TRBV3-2) with TRBJ2-1; 8 bases are shared with TRBD1. The V gene end was trimmed by 1 base and the J gene end by 4 bases; junction bases not matched to a gene: 24. The CDR3 totals 22 residues. Germline CDR1 reads LGHDT; CDR2 reads YNNKEL (reference sequence).

V gene TRBV19 combines with J gene TRBJ1-3; D is ambiguous. Trimming left V 3 bases short and J 0 bases short, with 9 bases between. In germline, CDR1 is LNHDA, CDR2 SQIVND (reference sequence). The CDR3 is 15 amino acids. In DNA form, the CDR3 reads TGTGCCAGTAGTATGGGAGGGAGCTCTGGAAACACCATATATTTT. It is translated as CASSMGGSSGNTIYF.

In nucleotides, the CDR3 is TGTGCCTGGAGTGTATACGCCCGGGTGCAGTACTTC. Encoded protein: CAWSVYARVQYF. The genes are TRBV30 and TRBJ2-7; D is ambiguous. In germline, CDR1 is GTSNPN, CDR2 SVGIG (reference sequence). Between the trimmed V and J ends, which lost 0 bases and 9 bases, there was a span of 12 bases. CDR3 size: 12 residues.

The count of this clone is one. V and J are TRBV18 and TRBJ2-2, with D unresolved. This CDR3 has 13 amino acids. Trimming cost V 3 bases and J 2 bases, with 4 bases left between them. CDR1 is KGHSH and CDR2 is LQKENI in the germline V gene. CDR3 nucleotides: TGTGCCAGCTCACCTCAAAACACCGGGGAGCTGTTTTTT. Its protein product is CASSPQNTGELFF.

The rearrangement joins TRBV19 to TRBJ1-6; D perhaps matches TRBD1 (6 bases). The germline gives CDR1 LNHDA, CDR2 SQIVND (reference sequence). The CDR3 is made up of 14 amino acids. V was trimmed by 4 bases and J by 10 bases, leaving 14 bases between them. The CDR3 region is CASSTGVGSSPLHF. The DNA for the CDR3 is TGTGCCAGTAGTACAGGGGTGGGTAGCTCACCCCTCCACTTT.

On this clone: The CDR3 end shows no conserved phenylalanine or tryptophan, and so a read error is likely. The chain employs TRBV7-8 and TRBJ1-6; tentatively, D is TRBD1 (5 bases). The CDR3 covers 15 residues. The V end lost 5 bases, the J end lost 5 bases, and 13 bases lay between the germline ends. Germline values: CDR1 SGHVS, CDR2 FQNEAQ. CDR3 sequence (DNA): TGTGCCAGCAGCCGGGGCGTAGCCAATAATTCACCCCTCCACCTT. Protein product: CASSRGVANNSPLHL.

The chain has TRBV25-1 and TRBJ2-3, with D uncertain. Germline CDR1 reads MGHDK; CDR2 reads SYGVNS. With 4 bases removed from V and 5 bases from J, the gap between germline ends came to 13 bases. CDR3 length equals 14 residues. CDR3: CASSVSEAQDTQYF. For the CDR3, the DNA is TGTGCCAGCAGTGTCTCAGAAGCCCAAGATACGCAGTATTTT.

CDR3: CASSIPSGGPQETQYF. The CDR3 coding sequence is TGTGCCAGCAGCATTCCTAGCGGGGGGCCCCAAGAGACCCAGTACTTC. V is TRBV5-4 and J is TRBJ2-5; 11 bases align to TRBD2. Trimming took 4 bases from V and 1 from J; bases not matched to a gene: 6. Germline values: CDR1 SGHNT, CDR2 YYREEE (reference sequence). The CDR3 contains 16 residues. Full variable domain (rest looked up from reference TRBV5-4 and TRBJ2-5): ETGVTQSPTHLIKTRGQQVTLRCSSQSGHNTVSWYQQALGQGPQFIFQYYREEENGRGNFPPRFSGLQFPNYSSELNVNALELDDSALYLCASSIPSGGPQETQYFGPGTRLLVL.

This clone was recorded many times. Other nucleotide sequences in the sample specify the same CDR3. This sequence joins TRBV6-4 and TRBJ2-3; 10 bases are shared with TRBD2. CDR1 and CDR2 from the germline V gene are MRHNA and SNTAGT. This CDR3 region has 15 residues. The V and J ends lost 2 bases and 2 bases, in that order; junction bases with no gene match: 1. The CDR3 sequence is CASSDSGGATDTQYF. The CDR3 bases are TGTGCCAGCAGTGACAGCGGGGGGGCCACAGATACGCAGTATTTT.

J is TRBJ1-2 and V is TRBV12-5; D is unclear. CDR1 is LGHNT and CDR2 is FRNRAP in the germline V gene. The CDR3 is 13 residues long. V dropped 0 bases and J dropped 2 bases, with 4 bases sitting between them. The CDR3 region has the DNA TGTGCTAGTGGTTTGGTCTTGAACTATGGCTACACCTTC. Encoded protein: CASGLVLNYGYTF.

This rearrangement joins TRBV6-5 to TRBJ2-1; D uncertain. V was pared by 6 bases and J by 7 bases, with 19 bases between. The germline V gene has CDR1 MNHEY and CDR2 SVGAGI. There are 15 residues in the CDR3. The CDR3 loop reads CASRVWGEVANEQFF. In DNA form, the CDR3 reads TGTGCCAGCAGGGTGTGGGGTGAAGTCGCGAATGAGCAGTTCTTC.

The chain links TRBV29-1 to TRBJ2-1, with TRBD1 matching 8 bases. Trimming took 3 bases from V and 15 from J; bases not matched to a gene: 13. The CDR3 has 13 amino acids. Germline V gene lookup returns CDR1 SQVTM and CDR2 ANQGSEA. For the CDR3, the DNA is TGCAGCGTTGATTCCCGGACAGGGCCCGGTCTGTTCTTC. Its protein is CSVDSRTGPGLFF.

This clone was recorded once. This chain connects TRBV6-1 to TRBJ2-3, with 7 nucleotides matching TRBD2. There are 17 residues in the CDR3. From germline, CDR1 is MNHNS and CDR2 SASEGT. With 2 bases clipped from V and 0 bases from J, the junction kept 8 bases outside the gene matches. CDR3 DNA sequence: TGTGCCAGCAGTGAATGGACTAGTGGGGCTAGCACAGATACGCAGTATTTT. This encodes CASSEWTSGASTDTQYF.

The V and J genes are TRBV2 and TRBJ2-1; a weak D match, TRBD1 (5 bases). Germline V CDR1 and CDR2: SNHLY, FYNNEI. V lost 6 bases, J lost 4 bases, and 10 bases lay in between. This CDR3 region has 13 residues. The CDR3: CASSPPGYNEQFF. CDR3 coding DNA: TGTGCCAGCAGCCCCCCAGGGTACAATGAGCAGTTCTTC.

The chain combines TRBV7-9 with TRBJ2-1; no clear D gene. The CDR3 length is 14 residues. The V end was cut by 3 bases, the J end by 0 bases, with 6 bases between. Germline CDR1 is SEHNR and CDR2 is FQNEAQ (reference sequence). The CDR3: CASSFGNSYNEQFF. The CDR3 DNA follows: TGTGCCAGCAGCTTCGGCAACTCCTACAATGAGCAGTTCTTC. Looking up the rest from reference TRBV7-9 and TRBJ2-1 gives the full variable domain: DTGVSQNPRHKITKRGQNVTFRCDPISEHNRLYWYRQTLGQGPEFLTYFQNEAQLEKSRLLSDRFSAERPKGSFSTLEIQRTEQGDSAMYLCASSFGNSYNEQFFGPGTRLTVL.

The chain couples TRBV12-2 to TRBJ1-5; the D call TRBD1 from the table was never checked on the DNA. TRBV12-2 is a pseudogene segment. This CDR3 comprises 19 residues. In DNA, the CDR3 is TGTGCAAGTCGCTTAGGTGGCTTTCAGGGGGCCCTGGGCTATCAGCCCCAGCATTTT. Protein sequence: CASRLGGFQGALGYQPQHF.

This clone turned up a few times. DNA of the CDR3: TGTGCTAGTGGTTTGACCAGACTAGCGGGGAACAACGAGCAGTACTTC. Its protein is CASGLTRLAGNNEQYF. The chain couples TRBV12-5 to TRBJ2-7; 11 bases map to TRBD2. V dropped 2 bases and J dropped 5; count of bases not matched to a gene: 8. The CDR3 runs to 16 residues. The germline CDR1 and CDR2 sequences are LGHNT and FRNRAP.